A single sample is the source of the 25 T cell receptor beta chains below, sequenced in a study of beta chain features in type 1 diabetes. Regarding the study as a whole: Significant though moderate, a shortening of TCRB CDR3s appeared in all four CD4+ subsets of Type 1 diabetes patients.

Expressed TCRB transcripts were sequenced after all isolated RNA was converted to cDNA. Sequencing used immunoSEQ multiplex PCR; TCRdb keeps in-frame clones, though not all of them. The table has some 290,000 clones, about 13% seen once. No antigens are known for them. Sequencing was performed on naive CD4+ T cells from blood. The origin of the receptors is a young man with type 1 diabetes.

The V gene is TRBV18, the J gene TRBJ1-1; 7 bases are a match to TRBD1. The CDR3 is 17 residues long. The V gene end was trimmed by 3 bases and the J gene end by 8 bases; junction bases not matched to a gene: 18. Per the germline V gene, CDR1 is KGHSH and CDR2 is LQKENI. In DNA form, the CDR3 reads TGTGCCAGCTCACCTCTAGCCGCACCAACAGGGGTAGGGGAAGCTTTCTTT. It specifies CASSPLAAPTGVGEAFF.

This clone was seen a handful of times. The genes are TRBV9 and TRBJ1-2, with D uncertain. Germline CDR1 and CDR2: SGDLS and YYNGEE. The ends were cut back, 0 bases at V and 2 bases at J, with 8 bases in the middle. The CDR3 covers 14 residues. DNA of the CDR3: TGTGCCAGCAGCGTAGGGCCGATCAACTATGGCTACACCTTC. Translated: CASSVGPINYGYTF.

This CDR3 reads CSAGQATSTDTQYF. The CDR3 region has the DNA TGCAGCGCCGGACAGGCCACAAGCACAGATACGCAGTATTTT. The chain uses TRBV29-1 and TRBJ2-3, with TRBD1 matching 7 bases. Trimming cost V 7 bases and J 0 bases; bases outside gene matches: 7. The CDR3 sequence is 14 residues long. CDR1 and CDR2 (germline): SQVTM, ANQGSEA.

A few counts support this clone. The chain employs TRBV28 and TRBJ2-5, with D perhaps matching TRBD1 (6 bases). The V end lost 6 bases, the J end lost 13 bases, and 15 bases lay between the germline ends. The CDR3 length is 11 residues. CDR1 and CDR2 from the germline V gene are MDHEN and SYDVKM. The CDR3 DNA reads as TGTGCCAGCAGCCCGAACAGGGAAGTGTACTTC. It encodes CASSPNREVYF.

The J gene is TRBJ2-1, the V gene TRBV7-9; D remains ambiguous. The CDR3 consists of 15 residues. With 5 bases removed from V and 8 bases from J, the gap between germline ends came to 19 bases. Germline V lookup: CDR1 SEHNR, CDR2 FQNEAQ (reference sequence). The CDR3 DNA reads TGTGCCAGCAGCCCCAATGCTAGGTGGCCCGATGAGCAGTTCTTC. It translates to CASSPNARWPDEQFF.

This clone was observed a single time. This CDR3 is CASSLGVTGSDTEAFF. The CDR3 DNA reads TGTGCCAGCAGCTTAGGCGTCACAGGGAGTGATACTGAAGCTTTCTTT. This chain joins TRBV7-9 and TRBJ1-1, with D perhaps matching TRBD1 (6 bases). Trimming took off 1 base at V and 5 bases at J, with 17 bases between the two ends. The CDR3 consists of 16 residues. CDR1 and CDR2 (germline): SEHNR, FQNEAQ (reference sequence). Together with reference TRBV7-9 and TRBJ1-1, the CDR3 gives the full variable domain: DTGVSQNPRHKITKRGQNVTFRCDPISEHNRLYWYRQTLGQGPEFLTYFQNEAQLEKSRLLSDRFSAERPKGSFSTLEIQRTEQGDSAMYLCASSLGVTGSDTEAFFGQGTRLTVV.

The V call is TRBV14, the J call TRBJ2-1; D not resolved. Germline assignment: CDR1 SGHDN and CDR2 FVKESK. The CDR3 runs 11 residues. V lost 1 base to trimming and J lost 10 bases, with 5 bases between them. The CDR3, as DNA: TGTGCCAGCAGCCAAGCCGGGGAGCAGTTCTTC. Translating gives CASSQAGEQFF.

This clone was detected a few times. The chain uses TRBV18 and TRBJ1-1; D gene unclear. CDR1 and CDR2 from the germline V gene are KGHSH and LQKENI. The CDR3 loop spans 17 amino acids. Trimming left V 3 bases short and J 3 bases short, with 20 bases between. The CDR3 sequence is CASSPLGGISGDTEAFF. CDR3 sequence (DNA): TGTGCCAGCTCACCCCTCGGAGGAATTTCTGGGGACACTGAAGCTTTCTTT.

V usage is TRBV7-3 and J usage is TRBJ2-1, with D possibly TRBD1 on 6 matching bases. The germline V and J ends were trimmed by 5 bases and 6 bases, with 14 bases remaining between them. Germline CDR1 is SGHTA and CDR2 is FQGTGA. The CDR3 contains 14 residues. CDR3 amino acids: CASSRGGSSNEQFF. The CDR3 DNA is TGTGCCAGCAGCCGAGGGGGTTCTAGCAATGAGCAGTTCTTC. Complete variable domain (other parts from reference TRBV7-3 and TRBJ2-1): GAGVSQTPSNKVTEKGKYVELRCDPISGHTALYWYRQSLGQGPEFLIYFQGTGAADDSGLPNDRFFAVRPEGSVSTLKIQRTERGDSAVYLCASSRGGSSNEQFFGPGTRLTVL.

The chain couples TRBV18 to TRBJ2-7; weak D call: TRBD1 (5 bases). Germline loops: CDR1 KGHSH, CDR2 LQKENI. The germline V and J ends were trimmed by 2 bases and 3 bases, with 11 bases remaining between them. The CDR3 sequence is 14 residues long. The CDR3 here is CASSPAQAIYEQYF. The CDR3 nucleotides read TGTGCCAGCTCACCAGCACAGGCGATCTACGAGCAGTACTTC.

V and J are TRBV4-2 and TRBJ2-7; tentatively, D is TRBD1 (5 bases). This CDR3 is built from 17 residues. V lost 0 bases to trimming and J lost 2 bases, with 17 bases between them. Per germline, CDR1 LGHNA and CDR2 YNFKEQ. CDR3 sequence reads: CASSQDYVRVNPYEQYF. The CDR3 DNA sequence: TGTGCCAGCAGCCAAGATTACGTCAGGGTAAACCCCTACGAGCAGTACTTC.

This clone was seen a few times. V is TRBV14 and J is TRBJ2-3; 7 bases agree with TRBD1. CDR1 and CDR2 from the germline V gene are SGHDN and FVKESK. The CDR3 runs to 16 residues. The V gene end was trimmed by 1 base and the J gene end by 2 bases; junction bases not matched to a gene: 6. CDR3 sequence: CASSQVGGQFTDTQYF. CDR3 nucleotide sequence: TGTGCCAGCAGCCAAGTAGGGGGACAGTTCACAGATACGCAGTATTTT.

CDR3 nucleotides: TGTGCCAGCAGCACCCGGACTAGCGGGACCGGGGAGCTGTTTTTT. Translated: CASSTRTSGTGELFF. The rearrangement links TRBV7-7 to TRBJ2-2, with 11 positions matching TRBD2. V shed 5 bases and J 5 bases; nucleotides not matched to a gene: 4. This CDR3 is 15 amino acids long. Germline CDR1 and CDR2: SSHAT and FNYEAQ (reference sequence).

This clone was seen only a few times. This rearrangement joins TRBV6-6 to TRBJ2-7; 9 nucleotides match TRBD1. The CDR3 length is 15 residues. The trim removed 5 bases at V and 3 bases at J, leaving 8 bases unmatched. Germline V lookup: CDR1 MNHNY, CDR2 SVGAGI (reference sequence). For the CDR3, the DNA is TGTGCCAGCAGTCTGGTGACAGGGGGGTTCTACGAGCAGTACTTC. Translated: CASSLVTGGFYEQYF.

The chain has TRBV11-2 and TRBJ2-7; 10 positions agree with TRBD1. J gave up 2 bases and V 5 bases, and 3 bases lay outside the gene matches. CDR3 length equals 14 residues. Germline V gene sequence: CDR1 SGHAT, CDR2 FQNNGV. CDR3 amino acids: CASSRTGGTYEQYF. CDR3 sequence (DNA): TGTGCCAGCAGCCGGACAGGGGGAACCTACGAGCAGTACTTC.

This clone turned up a few times. J is TRBJ2-1 and V is TRBV28; TRBD2 aligns across 11 bases. The CDR3 consists of 17 residues. V lost 4 bases and J lost 2; bases outside the gene matches: 7. The germline V gene has CDR1 MDHEN and CDR2 SYDVKM. CDR3 nucleotides: TGTGCCAGCAGTTCATTTAGCGGGAGGGGCGCCTACAATGAGCAGTTCTTC. Protein: CASSSFSGRGAYNEQFF.

This clone was seen a handful of times. This chain links TRBV5-4 with TRBJ1-1, with TRBD1 identical over 9 bases. The CDR3 length is 15 residues. Losses at the gene ends were 4 bases for V and 5 bases for J; bases not matched to a gene: 9. Germline CDR1 reads SGHNT; CDR2 reads YYREEE (reference sequence). The CDR3 nucleotides read TGTGCCAGCAGCCCTGCACAGGGGGCAACAACTGAAGCTTTCTTT. It encodes CASSPAQGATTEAFF.

V usage is TRBV28 and J usage is TRBJ2-1; D unclear. V was clipped by 6 bases and J by 6 bases, with 9 bases between them. The CDR3 runs 12 residues. CDR1 is MDHEN and CDR2 is SYDVKM in the germline V gene. CDR3: CASSSLINEQFF. In DNA, the CDR3 is TGTGCCAGCAGCTCGTTAATCAATGAGCAGTTCTTC.

The table lists this clone with a few counts. This sequence joins TRBV28 and TRBJ2-2; a weak D match, TRBD2 (5 bases). Germline values: CDR1 MDHEN, CDR2 SYDVKM. Trimming shortened V by 3 bases and J by 7 bases, and 6 bases separated the two germline ends. This CDR3 contains 12 residues. The DNA for the CDR3 is TGTGCCAGCAGTTTTCGGGGCGGGGAGCTGTTTTTT. Protein sequence: CASSFRGGELFF.

A few counts support this clone. DNA for the CDR3: TGTGCCAGCAGCGCGCCGGGACAGGGAACTGAGCAGTACTTC. As protein: CASSAPGQGTEQYF. The chain is built from TRBV9 and TRBJ2-7, with TRBD1 identical over 9 bases. Looked up from germline, CDR1 is SGDLS and CDR2 is YYNGEE. The CDR3 is 14 residues long. The junction had 8 bases not matched to a gene; V was cut back by 3 bases and J by 7 bases. Supplemented by reference TRBV9 and TRBJ2-7, the full variable domain reads DSGVTQTPKHLITATGQRVTLRCSPRSGDLSVYWYQQSLDQGLQFLIQYYNGEERAKGNILERFSAQQFPDLHSELNLSSLELGDSALYFCASSAPGQGTEQYFGPGTRLTVT.

The chain carries TRBV2 and TRBJ2-3; TRBD2 matches at 9 bases. The CDR3 has 15 residues. The V gene's germline CDR1 is SNHLY and CDR2 FYNNEI. V lost 3 bases and J lost 3; bases outside the gene matches: 4. CDR3 amino acids: CASSDSGRITDTQYF. The CDR3 bases are TGTGCCAGCAGTGATAGCGGGAGAATAACAGATACGCAGTATTTT. Combining the CDR3 with reference TRBV2 and TRBJ2-3 gives the whole variable domain EPEVTQTPSHQVTQMGQEVILRCVPISNHLYFYWYRQILGQKVEFLVSFYNNEISEKSEIFDDQFSVERPDGSNFTLKIRSTKLEDSAMYFCASSDSGRITDTQYFGPGTRLTVL.

The chain has TRBV28 and TRBJ1-2, with 7 bases matching TRBD1. Germline V lookup: CDR1 MDHEN, CDR2 SYDVKM. The CDR3 spans 15 residues. V lost 3 bases and J lost 3; bases outside the gene matches: 7. The CDR3 region is CASSFQSGGHYGYTF. CDR3 nucleotide sequence: TGTGCCAGCAGTTTTCAGTCAGGGGGACACTATGGCTACACCTTC.

The CDR3 DNA reads TGTGCCAGCAGCTTACCGGGACAGAACACCGGGGAGCTGTTTTTT. Translation gives CASSLPGQNTGELFF. The V and J genes are TRBV7-8 and TRBJ2-2; a possible D gene is TRBD1 (6 bases). Trimming cost V 2 bases and J 1 base, with 8 bases left between them. The CDR3 runs to 15 residues. Per the germline V gene, CDR1 is SGHVS and CDR2 is FQNEAQ.

A remark on this clone: The sample has other DNA sequences that encode this CDR3 too. The rearrangement uses TRBV7-3 and TRBJ2-1, with a tentative D call TRBD2 (5 bases). In germline, CDR1 is SGHTA, CDR2 FQGTGA. The CDR3 runs 14 residues. Trimming took off 2 bases at V and 2 bases at J, with 7 bases between the two ends. Written as DNA, the CDR3 is TGTGCCAGCAGCTTAGCGGGCACCTACAATGAGCAGTTCTTC. Its translation: CASSLAGTYNEQFF.

This clone was observed a handful of times. The chain joins TRBV5-5 to TRBJ2-7, with TRBD1 matching over 8 bases. Germline values: CDR1 SGHKS, CDR2 YYEKEE (reference sequence). J was trimmed by 3 bases and V by 5 bases; bases with no gene match: 7. The CDR3 spans 14 residues. DNA of the CDR3: TGTGCCAGCAGGCTCCCGGGACAGGACTACGAGCAGTACTTC. This sequence encodes CASRLPGQDYEQYF.